Each of the 19 T cell receptor beta chains below was sequenced from the same sample in a study of T-cell memory formation after mild COVID-19. From the 5' RACE reads, TCRdb called clonotypes with MiXCR, one entry per CDR3 protein. The sample carries a few hundred thousand distinct CDR3 sequences, under 25% recorded once. The sequenced material came from PBMCs or a T cell subset sorted from them (not recorded which). The receptors come from an adult woman who had mild COVID-19 (a few samples of this study predate the infection). Cell type and time point are not known.

The gene calls are TRBV3-1 and TRBJ2-2; D unclear. V was shortened by 4 bases and J by 7 bases, with 10 bases between the two germline ends. The germline V gene has CDR1 LGHDT and CDR2 YNNKEL (reference sequence). The CDR3 runs 13 residues. This chain's CDR3 is CASSPRSGGELFF. CDR3 DNA: TGTGCCAGCAGCCCCCGCTCTGGCGGGGAGCTGTTTTTT.

DNA for the CDR3: TGTGCCAGCAGTTACGATTCCACCGTGGGGGACGGCACAGATACGCAGTATTTT. Its protein product is CASSYDSTVGDGTDTQYF. The gene calls are TRBV6-6 and TRBJ2-3, with D perhaps given as TRBD1 or TRBD2 (5 bases each). With 2 bases removed from V and 1 base from J, the gap between germline ends came to 19 bases. CDR1 and CDR2 (germline): MNHNY, SVGAGI (reference sequence). There are 18 residues in the CDR3.

This clonotype was counted between two and nine times. The chain links TRBV25-1 to TRBJ2-7; no definite D call. This CDR3 is 13 amino acids long. The V end lost 4 bases, the J end lost 3 bases, and 10 bases lay between the germline ends. The germline CDR1 and CDR2 sequences are MGHDK and SYGVNS. CDR3 protein: CASSVAGSYEQYF. DNA of the CDR3: TGTGCCAGCAGTGTAGCAGGAAGCTACGAGCAGTACTTC.

This clonotype has just a few counts. The rearrangement joins TRBV27 to TRBJ2-7; maybe TRBD1 (6 bases). Germline V gene data show CDR1 as MNHEY and CDR2 as SMNVEV (reference sequence). The ends were cut back, 5 bases at V and 9 bases at J, with 14 bases in the middle. The CDR3 is 12 amino acids. CDR3 in DNA: TGTGCCAGCAGTATAAAGGGGACACGGCAGTACTTC. It yields the protein CASSIKGTRQYF.

V is TRBV20-1 and J is TRBJ2-3; D is uncertain. CDR3 length: 15 amino acids. The germline V gene has CDR1 DFQATT and CDR2 SNEGSKA (reference sequence). Trimming pared 2 bases from V and 5 bases from J, leaving 17 bases between. The CDR3 coding sequence is TGCAGTGCTAGAATGTCTTCGGCCGCCCTAGATACGCAGTATTTT. Translated, it gives CSARMSSAALDTQYF.

This chain uses TRBV7-8 with TRBJ2-7; 8 bases align to TRBD1. This CDR3 comprises 14 residues. Per germline, CDR1 SGHVS and CDR2 FQNEAQ. V was pared by 0 bases and J by 3 bases, with 1 base of the junction left unmatched. CDR3 sequence: CASSLARGRYEQYF. Here the CDR3 DNA reads TGTGCCAGCAGCTTAGCCAGGGGGCGCTACGAGCAGTACTTC.

The chain recombines TRBV7-6 with TRBJ2-5, with a possible D match to TRBD1 (6 bases). The CDR3 has 14 amino acids. CDR1 is SGHVS, CDR2 FNYEAQ, per germline. The V gene lost 0 bases and the J gene lost 5 bases, with 10 bases spanning the gap. Here the CDR3 DNA reads TGTGCCAGCAGCTTAGCGGGGACAAGGGAGACCCAGTACTTC. Amino acids: CASSLAGTRETQYF.

The chain combines TRBV9 with TRBJ2-2, with D perhaps TRBD1 or TRBD2 (5 bases each). This CDR3 region has 15 residues. CDR1 is SGDLS and CDR2 is YYNGEE in the germline V gene. Trimming left V 0 bases short and J 5 bases short, with 11 bases between. CDR3 sequence (DNA): TGTGCCAGCAGCGTAGTAGGGACCCAAACCGGGGAGCTGTTTTTT. The encoded protein is CASSVVGTQTGELFF. Variable domain in full (rest from reference TRBV9 and TRBJ2-2): DSGVTQTPKHLITATGQRVTLRCSPRSGDLSVYWYQQSLDQGLQFLIQYYNGEERAKGNILERFSAQQFPDLHSELNLSSLELGDSALYFCASSVVGTQTGELFFGEGSRLTVL.

The rearrangement links TRBV2 to TRBJ2-3, with 8 nucleotides matching TRBD2. Germline values: CDR1 SNHLY, CDR2 FYNNEI. The CDR3 is 12 amino acids. V dropped 10 bases and J dropped 6; count of bases not matched to a gene: 6. The CDR3 protein is CAILSGMDTQYF. CDR3 DNA sequence: TGTGCCATACTTAGCGGGATGGATACGCAGTATTTT.

There are a few counts of this clonotype. V is TRBV27 and J is TRBJ2-7, with TRBD1 as a possible D gene (6 bases). The length of the CDR3 is 15 residues. V lost 5 bases and J 6 bases, leaving 20 bases between the germline ends. Per germline, CDR1 MNHEY and CDR2 SMNVEV (reference sequence). The CDR3 is CASSPLDRMWVEQYF. In DNA form, the CDR3 reads TGTGCCAGCAGTCCGCTGGACAGAATGTGGGTCGAGCAGTACTTC.

In this sample, this clonotype turned up many times. CDR3 sequence reads: CASSYPGAYEQYF. Written as DNA, the CDR3 is TGCGCCAGCAGCTACCCGGGGGCCTACGAGCAGTACTTC. The rearrangement links TRBV5-1 to TRBJ2-7; a weak D match, TRBD2 (6 bases). The CDR3 length is 13 residues. CDR1 SGHRS and CDR2 YFSETQ come from the germline V gene. The germline V and J ends were trimmed by 3 bases and 2 bases, with 9 bases remaining between them. Full variable domain (outside the CDR3, taken from reference TRBV5-1 and TRBJ2-7): KAGVTQTPRYLIKTRGQQVTLSCSPISGHRSVSWYQQTPGQGLQFLFEYFSETQRNKGNFPGRFSGRQFSNSRSEMNVSTLELGDSALYLCASSYPGAYEQYFGPGTRLTVT.

The V call is TRBV12-3 or TRBV12-4, the J call TRBJ2-5; 8 bases are a match to TRBD2. Trimming removed 6 bases from V and 5 bases from J; junction bases left unmatched: 14. The CDR3 covers 16 residues. CDR3 nucleotides: TGTGCCAGCAGCAGACCGGGGGGGCGATCGGGGGAGACCCAGTACTTC. It yields the protein CASSRPGGRSGETQYF.

This clonotype was detected many times. The chain has TRBV2 and TRBJ2-7, with 10 bases that match TRBD1. Germline CDR1 and CDR2: SNHLY and FYNNEI. J gave up 5 bases and V 6 bases, and 4 bases lay outside the gene matches. The length of the CDR3 is 13 residues. In nucleotides, the CDR3 is TGTGCCAGCAGCCGACAGGGGGCCCACGAGCAGTACTTC. This codes for CASSRQGAHEQYF.

This clonotype was observed a handful of times. The genes are TRBV7-2 and TRBJ2-4, with D tentatively TRBD2 (6 bases). This CDR3 is 18 amino acids long. CDR1 is SGHTA, CDR2 FQGNSA, per germline. Trimming shortened V by 6 bases and J by 0 bases, and 21 bases separated the two germline ends. The CDR3 DNA follows: TGTGCCAGCAGGACCAATTGGCGGGATGGGGGAGCCAAAAACATTCAGTACTTC. Translated, it gives CASRTNWRDGGAKNIQYF.

This clonotype has just a few counts. The chain couples TRBV3-1 to TRBJ2-7; D possibly matches TRBD1 or TRBD2 (5 bases each). Looked up from germline, CDR1 is LGHDT and CDR2 is YNNKEL (reference sequence). The CDR3 spans 14 residues. Trimming stripped 6 bases from V and 6 bases from J, with 18 bases between. CDR3 region: CASRHGTPRGEQYF. The CDR3 DNA is TGTGCCAGCAGGCACGGGACCCCGCGCGGCGAGCAGTACTTC.

This chain connects TRBV12-3 or TRBV12-4 to TRBJ1-2; D may be TRBD1 (5 bases). The CDR3 totals 12 residues. With 3 bases removed from V and 7 bases from J, the gap between germline ends came to 9 bases. The DNA of the CDR3 is TGTGCCAGCAGTTTGGGCAGGGTTGGCTACACCTTC. Protein: CASSLGRVGYTF.

V gene TRBV7-2 combines with J gene TRBJ2-4, with TRBD2 matching over 12 bases. This CDR3 is built from 16 residues. V trimming: 5 bases; J trimming: 0 bases; junction bases outside the gene matches: 2. Germline CDR1 SGHTA, CDR2 FQGNSA. In DNA, the CDR3 is TGTGCCAGCAGCGAGGGACTAGCGGGAGCCAAAAACATTCAGTACTTC. This codes for CASSEGLAGAKNIQYF.

The chain carries TRBV6-1 and TRBJ2-5; D remains ambiguous. CDR1 and CDR2 (germline): MNHNS, SASEGT. The CDR3 loop spans 13 amino acids. V gave up 5 bases and J gave up 1 base, with 8 bases separating them. The CDR3 DNA sequence: TGTGCCAGCAGTACCGTGGTCCAAGAGACCCAGTACTTC. It is translated as CASSTVVQETQYF.

The chain combines TRBV6-5 with TRBJ2-1; 8 bases line up with TRBD2. The CDR3 is 17 amino acids. With V trimmed by 6 bases and J by 7 bases, 17 bases remained unmatched. CDR1 and CDR2 from the germline V gene are MNHEY and SVGAGI. The CDR3 loop reads CASSRRPGTSISNEQFF. The CDR3 nucleotides read TGTGCCAGCAGCAGGAGGCCCGGGACTAGTATTTCGAATGAGCAGTTCTTC.